These 8 T cell receptor beta chains were sequenced from one sample in a study of blood T cells in healthy people across ages. Using a J-beta primer mix together with a sample-barcoded 5' primer, a second PCR was run for about 7 to 12 cycles. Using its own MiXCR run on the 5' RACE reads, TCRdb lists one record per CDR3 protein. Of over 1.5 million distinct CDR3 sequences in the sample, around 50% were seen once. Sequencing used blood. The receptor source for this set is a woman in her thirties or forties in good health.

This chain uses TRBV11-3 with TRBJ1-1; tentatively, D is TRBD1 (6 bases). Germline V lookup: CDR1 SGHNT, CDR2 YENEEA. Trimming stripped 5 bases from V and 0 bases from J, with 10 bases between. The CDR3 extends over 14 amino acids. DNA for the CDR3: TGTGCCAGCAGCCACGGGACATTGAACACTGAAGCTTTCTTT. It specifies CASSHGTLNTEAFF.

CDR3 region: CASSSGSVSGGLYEQYF. The DNA of the CDR3 is TGTGCCAGCAGTTCCGGATCGGTTTCGGGGGGACTTTACGAGCAGTACTTC. The V gene is TRBV28, the J gene TRBJ2-7, with TRBD2 matching over 7 bases. The CDR3 is 17 residues long. Germline trimming cut 4 bases from V and 4 bases from J; bases unmatched to any gene: 16. Per the germline V gene, CDR1 is MDHEN and CDR2 is SYDVKM. Variable domain in full (rest from reference TRBV28 and TRBJ2-7): DVKVTQSSRYLVKRTGEKVFLECVQDMDHENMFWYRQDPGLGLRLIYFSYDVKMKEKGDIPEGYSVSREKKERFSLILESASTNQTSMYLCASSSGSVSGGLYEQYFGPGTRLTVT.

The chain has TRBV7-8 and TRBJ2-4; D might be TRBD1 (5 bases). With the DNA end fitting TRBJ2-7 better, the J assignment may be wrong. Germline V lookup: CDR1 SGHVS, CDR2 FQNEAQ. There are 15 residues in the CDR3. CDR3 DNA: TGTGCCAGCAGTTCCCGACAGTCCGATTTGTGCGAGCAGTACTTC. Its protein is CASSSRQSDLCEQYF.

The J gene is TRBJ2-7, the V gene TRBV6-5; D is undetermined. The germline V gene encodes CDR1 MNHEY and CDR2 SVGAGI. The CDR3 has 12 amino acids. The V gene lost 6 bases and the J gene lost 6 bases, with 12 bases spanning the gap. For the CDR3, the DNA is TGTGCCAGCAGGAACGGGTGGAGCGAGCAGTACTTC. Protein sequence: CASRNGWSEQYF.

The CDR3 DNA follows: TGTGCCATCAGTGAGTCGGACAGGGGAGGCAATGAGCAGTTCTTC. Translation: CAISESDRGGNEQFF. The chain employs TRBV10-3 and TRBJ2-1; 9 bases agree with TRBD1. The CDR3 has 15 residues. Trimming removed 0 bases from V and 6 bases from J; junction bases left unmatched: 3. Germline V gene lookup returns CDR1 ENHRY and CDR2 SYGVKD.

CDR3 amino acids: CSLRQGQNTEAFF. CDR3 DNA: TGCAGCCTGCGACAGGGACAGAACACTGAAGCTTTCTTT. The chain joins TRBV29-1 to TRBJ1-1; 7 bases line up with TRBD1. Germline assignment: CDR1 SQVTM and CDR2 ANQGSEA. V shed 8 bases, J shed 1 base, and the junction held 7 bases outside the gene matches. The CDR3 has 13 amino acids. Variable domain in full (rest from reference TRBV29-1 and TRBJ1-1): SAVISQKPSRDICQRGTSLTIQCQVDSQVTMMFWYRQQPGQSLTLIATANQGSEATYESGFVIDKFPISRPNLTFSTLTVSNMSPEDSSIYLCSLRQGQNTEAFFGQGTRLTVV.

In this sample, this clonotype turned up a few times. The rearrangement joins TRBV5-6 to TRBJ2-7, with a tentative D call TRBD1 (5 bases). Trimming took off 4 bases at V and 9 bases at J, with 23 bases between the two ends. Germline V gene sequence: CDR1 SGHDT, CDR2 YYEEEE. The CDR3 totals 15 residues. CDR3: CASSVFQGSLFGQYF. The DNA of the CDR3 is TGTGCCAGCAGCGTATTTCAGGGATCTTTGTTCGGGCAGTACTTC.

V gene TRBV12-3 or TRBV12-4 combines with J gene TRBJ2-7; 8 nucleotides line up with TRBD1. The CDR3 totals 14 residues. The J segment lost 5 bases and the V segment lost 6 bases, leaving 9 bases of the junction unmatched. The CDR3 nucleotides read TGTGCCAGCAGCCTGGGGGACAGGCCCCACGAGCAGTACTTC. As protein: CASSLGDRPHEQYF.